This entry lists 10 T cell receptor beta chains sequenced from one sample in a study of CXCR3-negative and CXCR3-positive naive CD8 T cells. The antigens of these receptors remain unknown. Study-level results: A higher hydrophobicity marked the TRB CDR3s of CXCR3-positive naive cells versus CXCR3-negative naive cells.

The libraries of TRB cDNA were prepared using 5' RACE with UMI labels. TCRdb reworked the 5' RACE reads into one entry per CDR3 protein, no DNA. This sample's clone table lists some 130,000 distinct CDR3 sequences. The sequencing sample was made of naive CXCR3+ CD8+ T cells from blood. The subset was: CD45RO-CCR7+CD27+CD95- naive CD8+ T cells expressing CXCR3 (TNR3+). The receptors derive from a human donor in good health. Some clones in this sample may be carry-over from other donors' samples.

This rearrangement joins TRBV6-5 to TRBJ1-1; TCRdb lists TRBD1, though no DNA is available to test this call. The CDR3 extends over 11 amino acids. CDR1 is MNHEY and CDR2 is SVGAGI in the germline V gene. The CDR3 protein is CASSYGGEAFF.

This chain connects TRBV10-2 to TRBJ2-7; the D call of TRBD2 rests on TCRdb alone, since no DNA is present to check it. Germline V gene lookup returns CDR1 WSHSY and CDR2 SAAADI. The CDR3 has 13 amino acids. The CDR3 is CASSEGLAGEQYF.

The J gene is TRBJ2-3, the V gene TRBV9. Germline CDR1 SGDLS, CDR2 YYNGEE. This CDR3 region has 12 residues. The CDR3 protein is CASSVSTDTQYF.

V and J are TRBV6-6 and TRBJ2-3; TCRdb's D gene call, TRBD1, goes unchecked for lack of DNA. This CDR3 is 19 amino acids long. Per germline, CDR1 MNHNY and CDR2 SVGAGI (reference sequence). CDR3 sequence reads: CASSYSPLRERGGTDTQYF.

The CDR3: CASSLTRGPVYEQYF. V usage is TRBV7-3 and J usage is TRBJ2-7; TCRdb's D call, TRBD1, is unchecked because there is no DNA. Germline loops: CDR1 SGHTA, CDR2 FQGTGA. There are 15 residues in the CDR3.

The CDR3 reads CASSFQPGETQYF. This chain uses TRBV28 with TRBJ2-5; absent DNA, TCRdb's TRBD1 call cannot be checked. This CDR3 comprises 13 residues. Germline CDR1 MDHEN, CDR2 SYDVKM.

V and J are TRBV25-1 and TRBJ1-1. Germline V gene lookup returns CDR1 MGHDK and CDR2 SYGVNS. This CDR3 is 12 amino acids long. This CDR3 is CASTGENTEAFF. The full variable domain, with the rest looked up from reference TRBV25-1 and TRBJ1-1, is EADIYQTPRYLVIGTGKKITLECSQTMGHDKMYWYQQDPGMELHLIHYSYGVNSTEKGDLSSESTVSRIRTEHFPLTLESARPSHTSQYLCASTGENTEAFFGQGTRLTVV.

The J gene is TRBJ2-4, the V gene TRBV7-9. The CDR3 spans 15 residues. The germline gives CDR1 SEHNR, CDR2 FQNEAQ (reference sequence). The CDR3 is CASSSPGIAKNIQYF.

The V gene is TRBV28, the J gene TRBJ2-7; TCRdb selects TRBD1, and the lack of DNA leaves this call unchecked. The CDR3 length is 14 residues. Germline-derived CDR1 and CDR2 are MDHEN and SYDVKM. This chain's CDR3 is CASSPTGLSYEQYF.

The CDR3 loop reads CSAPGRKPGLLQETQYF. The chain uses TRBV20-1 and TRBJ2-5; TCRdb designates TRBD2, a call that cannot be tested without DNA. Germline-derived CDR1 and CDR2 are DFQATT and SNEGSKA (reference sequence). CDR3 length: 17 amino acids.